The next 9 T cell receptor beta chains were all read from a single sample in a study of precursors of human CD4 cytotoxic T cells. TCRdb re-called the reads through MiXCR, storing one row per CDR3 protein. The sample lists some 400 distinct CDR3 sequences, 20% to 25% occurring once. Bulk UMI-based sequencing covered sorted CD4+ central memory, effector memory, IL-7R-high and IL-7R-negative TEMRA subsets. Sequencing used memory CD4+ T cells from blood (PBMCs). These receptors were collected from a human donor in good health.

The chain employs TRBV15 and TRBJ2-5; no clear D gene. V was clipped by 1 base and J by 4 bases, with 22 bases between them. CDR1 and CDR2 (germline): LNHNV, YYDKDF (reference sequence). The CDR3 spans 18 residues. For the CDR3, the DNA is TGTGCCACCAGCAGAGGGGGTGCGGTAGTTGGGTCGCTAGAGACCCAGTACTTC. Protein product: CATSRGGAVVGSLETQYF.

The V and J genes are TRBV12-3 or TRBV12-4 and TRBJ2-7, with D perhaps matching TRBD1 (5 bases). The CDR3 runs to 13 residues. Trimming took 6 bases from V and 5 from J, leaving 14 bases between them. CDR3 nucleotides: TGTGCCAGCAGACTGTACAGGACCCACGAGCAGTACTTC. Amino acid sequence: CASRLYRTHEQYF.

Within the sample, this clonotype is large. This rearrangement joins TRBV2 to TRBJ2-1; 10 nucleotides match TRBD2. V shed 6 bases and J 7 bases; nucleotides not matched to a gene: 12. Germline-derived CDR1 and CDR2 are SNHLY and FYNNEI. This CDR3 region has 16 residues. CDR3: CASREREGHLGNEQFF. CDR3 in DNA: TGTGCCAGCAGAGAGCGGGAGGGCCACCTGGGGAATGAGCAGTTCTTC.

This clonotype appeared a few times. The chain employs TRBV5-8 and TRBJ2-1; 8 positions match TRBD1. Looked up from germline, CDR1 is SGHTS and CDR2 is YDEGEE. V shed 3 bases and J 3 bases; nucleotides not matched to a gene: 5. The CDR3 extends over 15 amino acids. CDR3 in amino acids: CASSSQGGIYNEQFF. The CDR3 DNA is TGTGCCAGCAGCTCACAGGGGGGCATCTACAATGAGCAGTTCTTC.

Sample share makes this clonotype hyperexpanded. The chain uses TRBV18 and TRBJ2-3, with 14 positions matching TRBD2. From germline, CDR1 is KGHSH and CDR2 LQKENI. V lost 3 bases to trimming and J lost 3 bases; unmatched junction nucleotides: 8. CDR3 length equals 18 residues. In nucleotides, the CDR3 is TGTGCCAGCTCACCTCGCGGGACTAGCGGGAGTCAGACAGATACGCAGTATTTT. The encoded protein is CASSPRGTSGSQTDTQYF. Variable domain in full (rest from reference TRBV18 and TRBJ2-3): NAGVMQNPRHLVRRRGQEARLRCSPMKGHSHVYWYRQLPEEGLKFMVYLQKENIIDESGMPKERFSAEFPKEGPSILRIQQVVRGDSAAYFCASSPRGTSGSQTDTQYFGPGTRLTVL.

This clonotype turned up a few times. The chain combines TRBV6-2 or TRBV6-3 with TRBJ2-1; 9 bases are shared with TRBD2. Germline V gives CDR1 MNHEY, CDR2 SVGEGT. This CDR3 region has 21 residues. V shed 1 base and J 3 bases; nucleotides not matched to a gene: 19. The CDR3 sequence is CASSYFGAHKSGRQFYNEQFF. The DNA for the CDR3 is TGTGCCAGCAGTTACTTTGGGGCGCACAAAAGCGGGAGGCAATTCTACAATGAGCAGTTCTTC.

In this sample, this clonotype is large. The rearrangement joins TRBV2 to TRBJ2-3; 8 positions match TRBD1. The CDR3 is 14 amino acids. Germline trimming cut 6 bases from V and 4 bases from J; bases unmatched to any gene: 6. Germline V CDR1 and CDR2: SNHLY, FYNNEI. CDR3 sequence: CASRRTGLADTQYF. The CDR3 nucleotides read TGTGCCAGCAGACGGACAGGGTTGGCAGATACGCAGTATTTT.

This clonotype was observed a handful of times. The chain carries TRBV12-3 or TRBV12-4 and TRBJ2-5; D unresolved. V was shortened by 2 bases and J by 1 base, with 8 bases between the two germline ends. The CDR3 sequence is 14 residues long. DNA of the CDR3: TGTGCCAGCAGTTTACCAGAGACCCAAGAGACCCAGTACTTC. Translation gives CASSLPETQETQYF.

The CDR3 region is CASSYVEDRGKYEQYF. CDR3 in DNA: TGTGCCAGCAGTTATGTAGAGGACAGGGGGAAGTACGAGCAGTACTTC. The chain uses TRBV6-6 and TRBJ2-7, with 10 bases identical to TRBD1. The CDR3 is 16 amino acids. The V segment lost 3 bases and the J segment 4 bases; nucleotides outside the gene matches: 9. The germline V gene encodes CDR1 MNHNY and CDR2 SVGAGI (reference sequence).